Here is one T cell receptor (beta chain) with its context. The antigen is not known. This CDR3 has 11 amino acids. Germline V gene lookup returns CDR1 MNHNY and CDR2 SVGAGI (reference sequence). The source of the sample is a study of cytomegalovirus exposure and HLA in healthy donors. Both 60 Vbeta primers and 13 Jbeta primers went into the PCR. Here immunoSEQ multiplex PCR was the method, and the copy in TCRdb shows in-frame clones only, minus some. This table holds some 170,000 clones, more than 65% found once. Study-level results: A prior analysis recorded that most TCR beta V segments were productive about 87% or about 30% of the time. Specificity for CMV antigens was confirmed in vitro for a few of the CMV-associated chains. Trimming of TCR beta V- and J-genes showed a link, identified in a later analysis, to a missense DCLRE1C variant.

The sample consisted of PBMCs. The receptor was isolated from a woman in her fifties or sixties in good health and CMV-seronegative. The rearrangement uses TRBV6-6 and TRBJ2-5; D gene unclear. The J call may not be correct, given that the DNA end is closer to TRBJ2-7. CDR3 sequence: CASSDSPEQYF. The CDR3 DNA reads TGTGCCAGCAGCGATAGTCCCGAGCAGTACTTC.